This T cell receptor (beta chain) is from a study of cytomegalovirus exposure and HLA in healthy donors. PCR was performed using 60 Vbeta and 13 Jbeta primers. Sequencing was performed with immunoSEQ multiplex PCR; in TCRdb, only in-frame clones are kept and a portion is missing. The table shows 100,000 or so clones, with around 82% occurring only once. Notes on the study in general: A later analysis by the authors found several of the most significant clusters apparently linked to common viral pathogens.

V lost 3 bases to trimming and J lost 0 bases, with 16 bases between them. The CDR3 has 16 residues. Germline loops: CDR1 SGDLS, CDR2 YYNGEE. Notes on this clone: What it binds is not known.

The receptor's source is a woman between 50 and 59 years old in good health and CMV-seropositive. This sequence joins TRBV9 and TRBJ2-7, with D perhaps TRBD1 (6 bases). Sample: PBMCs. The CDR3 coding sequence is TGTGCCAGCAGCGGACGAGGGACACTTAACTCCTACGAGCAGTACTTC. Its protein product is CASSGRGTLNSYEQYF.